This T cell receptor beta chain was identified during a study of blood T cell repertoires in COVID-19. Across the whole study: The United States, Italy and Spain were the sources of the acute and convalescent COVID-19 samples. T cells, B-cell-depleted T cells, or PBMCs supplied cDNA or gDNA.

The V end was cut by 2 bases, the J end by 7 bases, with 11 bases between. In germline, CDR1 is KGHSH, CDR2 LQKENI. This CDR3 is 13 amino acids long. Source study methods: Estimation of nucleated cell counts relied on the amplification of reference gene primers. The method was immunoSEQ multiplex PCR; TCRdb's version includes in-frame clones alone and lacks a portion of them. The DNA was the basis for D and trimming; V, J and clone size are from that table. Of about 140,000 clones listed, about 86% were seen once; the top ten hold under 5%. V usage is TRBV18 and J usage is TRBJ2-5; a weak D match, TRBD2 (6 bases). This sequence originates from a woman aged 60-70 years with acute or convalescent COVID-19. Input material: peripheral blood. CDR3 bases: TGTGCCAGCTCACCAAGGACTACGAGGACCCAGTACTTC. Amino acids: CASSPRTTRTQYF.